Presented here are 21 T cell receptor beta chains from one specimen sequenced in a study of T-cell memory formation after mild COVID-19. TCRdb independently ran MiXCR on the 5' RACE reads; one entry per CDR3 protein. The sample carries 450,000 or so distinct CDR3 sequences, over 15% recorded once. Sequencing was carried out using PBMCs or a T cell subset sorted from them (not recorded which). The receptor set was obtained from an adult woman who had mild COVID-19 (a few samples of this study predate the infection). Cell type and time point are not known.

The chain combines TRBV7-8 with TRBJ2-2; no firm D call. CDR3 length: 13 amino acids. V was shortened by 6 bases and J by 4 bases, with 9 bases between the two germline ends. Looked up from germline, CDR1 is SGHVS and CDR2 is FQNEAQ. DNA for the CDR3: TGTGCCAGCAGTTATCCCCCCACCGGGGAGCTGTTTTTT. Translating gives CASSYPPTGELFF.

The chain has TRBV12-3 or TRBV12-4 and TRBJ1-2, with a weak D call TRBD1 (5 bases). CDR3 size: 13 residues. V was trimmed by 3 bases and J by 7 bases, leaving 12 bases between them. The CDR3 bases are TGTGCCAGCAGTTTTCTGGGGCCCGGTGGCTACACCTTC. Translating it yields CASSFLGPGGYTF.

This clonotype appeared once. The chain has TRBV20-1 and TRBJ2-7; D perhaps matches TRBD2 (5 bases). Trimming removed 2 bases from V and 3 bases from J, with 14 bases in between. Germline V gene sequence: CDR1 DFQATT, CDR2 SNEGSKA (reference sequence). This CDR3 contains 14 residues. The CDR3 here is CSARMEIDYYEQYF. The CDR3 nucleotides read TGCAGTGCTAGAATGGAGATCGACTACTACGAGCAGTACTTC.

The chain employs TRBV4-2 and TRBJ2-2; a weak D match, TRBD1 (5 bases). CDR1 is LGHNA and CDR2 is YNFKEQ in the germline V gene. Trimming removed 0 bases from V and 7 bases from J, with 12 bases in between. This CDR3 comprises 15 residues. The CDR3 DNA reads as TGTGCCAGCAGCCAAGATGGCACAGGAAACGGGGAGCTGTTTTTT. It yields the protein CASSQDGTGNGELFF.

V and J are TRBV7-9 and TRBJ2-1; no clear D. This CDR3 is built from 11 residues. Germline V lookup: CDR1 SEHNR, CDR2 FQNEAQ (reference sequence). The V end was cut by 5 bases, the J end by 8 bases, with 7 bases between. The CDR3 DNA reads TGTGCCAGCAGCCAAATAGATGAGCAGTTCTTC. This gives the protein CASSQIDEQFF. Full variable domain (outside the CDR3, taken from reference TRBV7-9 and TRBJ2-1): DTGVSQNPRHKITKRGQNVTFRCDPISEHNRLYWYRQTLGQGPEFLTYFQNEAQLEKSRLLSDRFSAERPKGSFSTLEIQRTEQGDSAMYLCASSQIDEQFFGPGTRLTVL.

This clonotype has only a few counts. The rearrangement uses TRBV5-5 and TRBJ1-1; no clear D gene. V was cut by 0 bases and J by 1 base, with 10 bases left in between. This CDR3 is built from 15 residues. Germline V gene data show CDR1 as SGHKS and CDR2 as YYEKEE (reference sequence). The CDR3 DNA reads TGTGCCAGCAGCTTGGTAGGGTGGGAGAACACTGAAGCTTTCTTT. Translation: CASSLVGWENTEAFF.

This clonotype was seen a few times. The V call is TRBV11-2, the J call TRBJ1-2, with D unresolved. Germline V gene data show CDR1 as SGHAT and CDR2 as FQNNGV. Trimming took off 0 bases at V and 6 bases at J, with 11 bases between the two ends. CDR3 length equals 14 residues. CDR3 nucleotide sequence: TGTGCCAGCAGCTTAGATGATAGGGCGAATGGCTACACCTTC. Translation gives CASSLDDRANGYTF.

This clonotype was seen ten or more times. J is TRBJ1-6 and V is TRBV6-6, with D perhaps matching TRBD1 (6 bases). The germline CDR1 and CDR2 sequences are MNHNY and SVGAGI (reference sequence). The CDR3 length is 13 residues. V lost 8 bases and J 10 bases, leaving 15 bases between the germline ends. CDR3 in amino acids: CASLPAGGSPLHF. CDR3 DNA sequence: TGTGCCAGCCTCCCAGCCGGGGGCTCACCCCTCCACTTT.

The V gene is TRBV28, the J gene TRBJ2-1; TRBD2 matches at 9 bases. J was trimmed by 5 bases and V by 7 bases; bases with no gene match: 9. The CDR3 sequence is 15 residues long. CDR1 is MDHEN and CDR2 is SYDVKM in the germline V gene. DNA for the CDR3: TGTGCCAGCATTTCACTGAGCGGGGGGAACAATGAGCAGTTCTTC. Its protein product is CASISLSGGNNEQFF.

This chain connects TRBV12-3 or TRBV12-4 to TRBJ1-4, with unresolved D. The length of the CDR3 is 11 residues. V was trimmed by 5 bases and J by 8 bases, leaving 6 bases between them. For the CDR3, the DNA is TGTGCCAGCAGTCAAAAAGAAAAACTGTTTTTT. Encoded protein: CASSQKEKLFF.

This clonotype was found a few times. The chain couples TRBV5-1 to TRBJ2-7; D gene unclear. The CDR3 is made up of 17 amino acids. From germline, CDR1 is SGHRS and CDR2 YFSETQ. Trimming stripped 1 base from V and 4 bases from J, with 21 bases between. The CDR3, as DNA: TGCGCCAGCAGCTTGAGTAAGTTAACGGGCGTTCCGTACGAGCAGTACTTC. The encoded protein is CASSLSKLTGVPYEQYF.

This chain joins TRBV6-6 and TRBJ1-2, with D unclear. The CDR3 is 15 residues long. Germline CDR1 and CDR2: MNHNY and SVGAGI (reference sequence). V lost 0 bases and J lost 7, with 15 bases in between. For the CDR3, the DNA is TGTGCCAGCAGTTACTCGAGGGCAGTTTTGCCTGGCTACACCTTC. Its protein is CASSYSRAVLPGYTF.

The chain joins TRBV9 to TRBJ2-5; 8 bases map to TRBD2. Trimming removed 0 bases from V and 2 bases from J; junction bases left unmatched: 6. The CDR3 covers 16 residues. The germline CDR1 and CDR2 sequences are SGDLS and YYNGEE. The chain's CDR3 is CASSVGAGGGQETQYF. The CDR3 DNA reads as TGTGCCAGCAGCGTAGGCGCGGGGGGAGGGCAAGAGACCCAGTACTTC.

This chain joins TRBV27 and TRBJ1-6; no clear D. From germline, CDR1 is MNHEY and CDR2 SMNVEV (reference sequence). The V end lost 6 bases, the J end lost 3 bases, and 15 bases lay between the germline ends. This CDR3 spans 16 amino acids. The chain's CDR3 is CASSKQAAVYNSPLHF. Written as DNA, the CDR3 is TGTGCCAGCAGCAAACAAGCAGCAGTCTATAATTCACCCCTCCACTTT.

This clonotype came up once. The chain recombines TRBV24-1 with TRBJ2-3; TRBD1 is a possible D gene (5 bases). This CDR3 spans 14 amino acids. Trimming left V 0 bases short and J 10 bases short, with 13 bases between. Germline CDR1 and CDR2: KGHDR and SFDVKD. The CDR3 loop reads CATSDLQGVEAQYF. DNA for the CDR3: TGTGCCACCAGTGATTTGCAGGGTGTAGAAGCGCAGTATTTT.

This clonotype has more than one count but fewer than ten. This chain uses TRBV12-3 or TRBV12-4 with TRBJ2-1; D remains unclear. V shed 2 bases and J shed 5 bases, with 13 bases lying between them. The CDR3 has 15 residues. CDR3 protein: CASSLSRRADNEQFF. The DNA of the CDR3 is TGTGCCAGCAGTTTATCCCGACGGGCCGACAATGAGCAGTTCTTC.

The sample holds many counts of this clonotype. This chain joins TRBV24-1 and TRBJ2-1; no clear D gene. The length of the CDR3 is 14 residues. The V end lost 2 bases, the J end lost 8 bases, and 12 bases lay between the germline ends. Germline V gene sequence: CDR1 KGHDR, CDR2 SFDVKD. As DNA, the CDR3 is TGTGCCACCAGTGATTCCGTGGGGTTTCATGAGCAGTTCTTC. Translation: CATSDSVGFHEQFF.

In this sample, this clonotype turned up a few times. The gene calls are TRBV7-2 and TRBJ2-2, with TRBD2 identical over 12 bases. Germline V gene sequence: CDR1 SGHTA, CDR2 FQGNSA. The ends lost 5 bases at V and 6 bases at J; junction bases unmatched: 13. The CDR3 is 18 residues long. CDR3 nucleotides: TGTGCCAGCAGCCCCCAGTGGCGACTAGCGGGAGATGCCGGGGAGCTGTTTTTT. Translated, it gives CASSPQWRLAGDAGELFF.

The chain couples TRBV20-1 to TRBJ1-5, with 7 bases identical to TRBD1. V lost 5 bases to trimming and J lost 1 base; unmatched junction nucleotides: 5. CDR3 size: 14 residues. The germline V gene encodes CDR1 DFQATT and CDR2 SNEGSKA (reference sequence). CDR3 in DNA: TGCAGTGCTGCCCCGGGACAGAGCAATCAGCCCCAGCATTTT. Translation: CSAAPGQSNQPQHF.

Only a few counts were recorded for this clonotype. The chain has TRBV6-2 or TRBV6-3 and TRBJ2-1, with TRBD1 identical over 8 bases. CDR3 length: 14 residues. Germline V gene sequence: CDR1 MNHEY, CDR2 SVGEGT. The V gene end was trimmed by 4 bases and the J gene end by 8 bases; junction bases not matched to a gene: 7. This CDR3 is CASSSWTGSDEQFF. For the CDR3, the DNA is TGTGCCAGCAGTTCCTGGACAGGGAGCGATGAGCAGTTCTTC.

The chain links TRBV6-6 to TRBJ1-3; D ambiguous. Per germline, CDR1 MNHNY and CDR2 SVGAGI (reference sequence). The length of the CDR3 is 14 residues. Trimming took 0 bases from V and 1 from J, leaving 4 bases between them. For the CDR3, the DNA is TGTGCCAGCAGTTACTCCAGGTCTGGAAACACCATATATTTT. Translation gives CASSYSRSGNTIYF.